This entry lists 10 T cell receptor beta chains sequenced from one sample in a study of shared clonotypes between healthy human individuals. The assay was immunoSEQ multiplex PCR, and TCRdb's table has in-frame clones only and misses some. This sample carries 600,000 to 750,000 clones, around 72% of them seen once, and the ten largest clones take around 1.8%. Sequencing was carried out using memory CD4+ T cells sorted from blood. Subset indicated: CD45RA-negative fraction. Receptors were obtained from a woman in her 30s in good health.

This clone was seen a handful of times. The chain couples TRBV5-4 to TRBJ2-7; tentatively, D is TRBD2 (6 bases). The CDR3 is 14 amino acids. The V and J ends lost 3 bases and 0 bases respectively, with 10 bases between them. Germline V gene sequence: CDR1 SGHNT, CDR2 YYREEE (reference sequence). This CDR3 is CASSSGGASYEQYF. The CDR3 DNA sequence: TGTGCCAGCAGCTCCGGCGGGGCCTCCTACGAGCAGTACTTC.

This chain connects TRBV6-5 to TRBJ1-2, with D uncertain. Germline-derived CDR1 and CDR2 are MNHEY and SVGAGI. The V gene lost 6 bases and the J gene lost 5 bases, with 10 bases spanning the gap. The CDR3 extends over 12 amino acids. This CDR3 is CASRETSYGYTF. The CDR3 DNA follows: TGTGCCAGCAGAGAGACAAGTTATGGCTACACCTTC.

The chain joins TRBV2 to TRBJ2-7; 7 bases fit TRBD1. Germline loops: CDR1 SNHLY, CDR2 FYNNEI. The ends lost 7 bases at V and 0 bases at J; junction bases unmatched: 12. The CDR3 extends over 16 amino acids. The CDR3 sequence is CASNPGQFPFSYEQYF. In DNA form, the CDR3 reads TGTGCCAGCAACCCGGGACAGTTCCCCTTCTCCTACGAGCAGTACTTC.

Regarding this clone: A single base separates this from a much larger clone, so it may be a read error. This sequence joins TRBV6-6 and TRBJ1-5; D ambiguous. Per germline, CDR1 MNHNY and CDR2 SVGAGI (reference sequence). The V end lost 2 bases, the J end lost 7 bases, and 15 bases lay between the germline ends. The CDR3 spans 15 residues. The CDR3 DNA follows: TGTGCCAGCAGTTACCCCACCGACGGGCGGCAGCCCCAGCATTTT. It specifies CASSYPTDGRQPQHF.

As concerns this clone: Other DNA variants within this sample encode the same CDR3. The V gene is TRBV18, the J gene TRBJ2-5; D might be TRBD1 or TRBD2, each matching 5 bases. The V end lost 3 bases, the J end lost 5 bases, and 10 bases lay between the germline ends. In germline, CDR1 is KGHSH, CDR2 LQKENI. The CDR3 consists of 13 residues. CDR3 region: CASSPGGRETQYF. CDR3 coding DNA: TGTGCCAGCTCACCTGGGGGTCGGGAGACCCAGTACTTC.

CDR3 bases: TGTGCCAGCAGCTTGGGTCCGCAGGGGGCCGCAGATACGCAGTATTTT. It encodes CASSLGPQGAADTQYF. The chain links TRBV5-5 to TRBJ2-3; 8 bases match TRBD1. Germline V gene lookup returns CDR1 SGHKS and CDR2 YYEKEE (reference sequence). The CDR3 totals 16 residues. With V trimmed by 0 bases and J by 4 bases, 7 bases remained unmatched.

V is TRBV11-2 and J is TRBJ2-7, with TRBD1 identical over 7 bases. V lost 6 bases, J lost 0 bases, and 11 bases stayed unmatched. Per germline, CDR1 SGHAT and CDR2 FQNNGV. The CDR3 consists of 16 residues. The CDR3: CASRSTGTATSYEQYF. CDR3 bases: TGTGCCAGCAGGTCGACAGGGACCGCCACCTCCTACGAGCAGTACTTC.

At least ten counts were recorded for this clone. The gene calls are TRBV6-6 and TRBJ1-2; D might be TRBD1 (6 bases). Germline values: CDR1 MNHNY, CDR2 SVGAGI (reference sequence). This CDR3 comprises 15 residues. V shed 2 bases and J shed 3 bases, with 13 bases lying between them. DNA of the CDR3: TGTGCCAGCAGTTACAAGGGGGGCTCCGACTATGGCTACACCTTC. Amino acids: CASSYKGGSDYGYTF.

The V and J genes are TRBV5-4 and TRBJ2-1; 10 nucleotides line up with TRBD2. Trimming at V came to 3 bases and at J to 6 bases, leaving 6 bases not matched to a gene. There are 15 residues in the CDR3. Germline lookup yields CDR1 SGHNT and CDR2 YYREEE (reference sequence). CDR3 loop: CASSSLAGVANEQFF. The CDR3 DNA reads as TGTGCCAGCAGCTCTCTAGCGGGAGTGGCCAATGAGCAGTTCTTC.

The rearrangement uses TRBV27 and TRBJ2-1; D possibly corresponds to TRBD2 (5 bases). This CDR3 has 21 amino acids. The ends were cut back, 6 bases at V and 6 bases at J, with 36 bases in the middle. CDR1 and CDR2 from the germline V gene are MNHEY and SMNVEV (reference sequence). The CDR3 DNA sequence: TGTGCCAGCAGCCGTACACAAGCGGTAATAGGAACAGCCCCACTTACCAATGAGCAGTTCTTC. As protein: CASSRTQAVIGTAPLTNEQFF.